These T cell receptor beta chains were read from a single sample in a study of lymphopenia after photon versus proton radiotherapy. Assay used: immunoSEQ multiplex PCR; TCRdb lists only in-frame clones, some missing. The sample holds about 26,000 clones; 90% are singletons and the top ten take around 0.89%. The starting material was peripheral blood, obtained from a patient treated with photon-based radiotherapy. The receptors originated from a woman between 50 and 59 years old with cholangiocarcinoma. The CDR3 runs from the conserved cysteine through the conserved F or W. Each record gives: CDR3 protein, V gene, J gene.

CASSTGQGPYGYTF	TRBV19	TRBJ1-2
CASSFLGDLRQTQYF	TRBV27	TRBJ2-5
CASSPAGGHTEAFF	TRBV5-6	TRBJ1-1
CASSGIGFPGQESSPLHF	TRBV27	TRBJ1-6
CASSLPETNYGYTF	TRBV7-9	TRBJ1-2
CATSRQGSGTGELFF	TRBV15	TRBJ2-2
CASSLGQGAEKLFF	TRBV5-4	TRBJ1-4
CAISETRDPNYGYTF	TRBV10-3	TRBJ1-2
CASSIRQESSPLHF	TRBV19	TRBJ1-6
CSARRNTEAFF	TRBV20-1	TRBJ1-1
CASRPRWGGNSGNTIYF	TRBV27	TRBJ1-3
CASSSQGPNEKLFF	TRBV5-6	TRBJ1-4
CASSLGGGGVSYEQYF	TRBV28	TRBJ2-7
CASSYSSSYNSPLHF	TRBV6-5	TRBJ1-6
CASSYSKGRGLNGYTF	TRBV6-5	TRBJ1-2
CASSHGIPLGAKNIQYF	TRBV4-1	TRBJ2-4
CASSVEDTGELFF	TRBV6-4	TRBJ2-2
CASSRILAGGTDTQYF	TRBV25-1	TRBJ2-3
CASSVGRGAYNEQFF	TRBV9	TRBJ2-1
CASSQAWSNNSPLHF	TRBV28	TRBJ1-6
CASSYSYPKGDGYTF	TRBV6-6	TRBJ1-2
CASSRGGQDYEQYF	TRBV19	TRBJ2-7
CASSQRNGVQETQYF	TRBV4-1	TRBJ2-5
CASSSTSGGLYEQYF	TRBV11-2	TRBJ2-7
CASSEGTGHGYTF	TRBV2	TRBJ1-2
CAISDVGGKQYEQYF	TRBV10-3	TRBJ2-7
CASTPTPGRQYF	TRBV11-2	TRBJ2-7
CASSLTPSGGSQNIQYF	TRBV7-2	TRBJ2-4
CASSALLGRGRGIGHGYTF	TRBV5-4	TRBJ1-2
CASRAGTGVRTQHF	TRBV2	TRBJ1-5
CASSLVGGFYNEQFF	TRBV5-1	TRBJ2-1
CASSQDFTAIVSYTF	TRBV4-3	TRBJ1-2
CASSPRSEQYF	TRBV18	TRBJ2-7
CASTRQGLISYEQYF	TRBV28	TRBJ2-7
CASTPGPAGGDTQYF	TRBV6-5	TRBJ2-3
CASSLGRTGRGQETQYF	TRBV7-2	TRBJ2-5
CASSASSGYITDTQYF	TRBV19	TRBJ2-3
CASSQGHRDVGGYTF	TRBV4-3	TRBJ1-2
CAISDGSGNYGYTF	TRBV10-3	TRBJ1-2
CASSETGGAQYF	TRBV7-9	TRBJ2-3
CAWSVLSRFLVGVTDTQYF	TRBV30	TRBJ2-3
CASSLPDGTYEQYF	TRBV7-9	TRBJ2-7
CASSQVRTSVYEQYF	TRBV5-8	TRBJ2-7
CASSQAPRTAGNTIYF	TRBV4-3	TRBJ1-3
CASRSLAGGLDTQYF	TRBV5-1	TRBJ2-3